These T cell receptor beta chains were read from a single sample in a study of T cell changes during pregnancy in multiple sclerosis. TCRdb's table, derived via immunoSEQ multiplex PCR, lists solely in-frame clones and lacks some. The sample shows 30,000 to 40,000 clones, 91% of them seen only once. Here the sequenced sample was CD8+ T cells from peripheral blood mononuclear cells, taken in the second trimester of pregnancy. The receptors here all came from a female donor with multiple sclerosis, enrolled in a pregnancy study. Both conserved end residues are part of each CDR3. A D gene is named only where the DNA matches it firmly. Clone size is not always given. Where it is, it says once, few, many or a class for expanded clones.

CDR3 length,J gene,V gene,D gene,clone size,CDR3 DNA,CDR3 protein
18,TRBJ2-2,TRBV4-3,TRBD2,-,TGCGCCAGCAGCCACTTCCTACTAGCGGGTTTCAACACCGGGGAGCTGTTTTTT,CASSHFLLAGFNTGELFF
16,TRBJ2-7,TRBV29-1,-,once,TGCAGCGTTGCCGTTCCGTGGGGCAATTCGCCGTACGAGCAGTACTTC,CSVAVPWGNSPYEQYF
15,TRBJ2-5,TRBV4-3,TRBD1,-,TGCGCCAGCAGCCAAGAGGACAGGGATGGAGAGACCCAGTACTTC,CASSQEDRDGETQYF
15,TRBJ2-3,TRBV7-2,TRBD2,-,TGTGCCAGCAGCAGGACTAGCGGGGCCATGGATACGCAGTATTTT,CASSRTSGAMDTQYF
15,TRBJ2-3,TRBV6-4,-,-,TGTGCCAGCAGCCTGGCTAGCGATGGTACAGATACGCAGTATTTT,CASSLASDGTDTQYF
15,TRBJ1-1,TRBV7-2,TRBD1,-,TGTGCCAGCAGCCCCAGACAGGGAGGAGACACTGAAGCTTTCTTT,CASSPRQGGDTEAFF
14,TRBJ2-7,TRBV4-3,TRBD1,-,TGCGCCAGCAGCCCGTGGGACAGGGGCTACGAGCAGTACTTC,CASSPWDRGYEQYF
14,TRBJ2-3,TRBV11-3,TRBD2,-,TGTGCCAGCAGCCATGGACTAGTGGCAGATACGCAGTATTTT,CASSHGLVADTQYF
15,TRBJ1-3,TRBV29-1,-,-,TGCAGCGTTGAGGTCGGACAGATCTCTGGAAACACCATATATTTT,CSVEVGQISGNTIYF
17,TRBJ1-2,TRBV4-3,-,-,TGCGCCAGCAGCCAAGGACCTGGGCGGGGTGAGAGTTATGGCTACACCTTC,CASSQGPGRGESYGYTF
13,TRBJ2-3,TRBV9,-,-,TGTGCCAGCAGCGTAGGTGGGGAGGATACGCAGTATTTT,CASSVGGEDTQYF
12,TRBJ2-7,TRBV27,TRBD1,-,TGTGCCAGCCGAACAGGGGTCTACGAGCAGTACTTC,CASRTGVYEQYF
14,TRBJ1-1,TRBV5-5,-,-,TGTGCCAGCGGAGGACGGCTAAAGAACACTGAAGCTTTCTTT,CASGGRLKNTEAFF
13,TRBJ1-1,TRBV11-2,-,-,TGTGCCAGCAGTCTAGACGTGAACACTGAAGCTTTCTTT,CASSLDVNTEAFF
12,TRBJ1-2,TRBV5-4,-,-,TGTGCCAGCAGCTCTCTCGGGTTAGGCTACACCTTC,CASSSLGLGYTF
14,TRBJ2-1,TRBV7-9,TRBD1,-,TGTGCCAGCAGCTCAGACAGGGGCAACAATGAGCAGTTCTTC,CASSSDRGNNEQFF
14,TRBJ2-5,TRBV2,-,once,TGTGCCAGCCTCGGGACAAACTTCCAAGAGACCCAGTACTTC,CASLGTNFQETQYF
11,TRBJ1-2,TRBV6-1,-,-,TGTGCCAGTACGCTGACAGTCGGCTACACCTTC,CASTLTVGYTF
15,TRBJ2-7,TRBV4-2,-,-,TGTGCCAGCAGCCAACAGGACTCGGAACTTGGCGAGCAGTACTTC,CASSQQDSELGEQYF
12,TRBJ1-1,TRBV30,-,-,TGTGCTATTCGGACAGCAAACACTGAAGCTTTCTTT,CAIRTANTEAFF
10,TRBJ1-2,TRBV6-5,-,-,TGTGCCGCAGGGGAATATGGCTACACCTTC,CAAGEYGYTF
15,TRBJ1-2,TRBV12-5,-,-,TGTGCTAGTGGTTTGGCAACCGGGACTACAGATGGCTACACCTTC,CASGLATGTTDGYTF
16,TRBJ1-1,TRBV7-9,TRBD1,-,TGTGCCAGCAGCTTAGCCGGCAGGGGGCAGAGCACTGAAGCTTTCTTT,CASSLAGRGQSTEAFF
11,TRBJ1-1,TRBV6-9,-,-,TGTGTCGGGGCGGGGGGCACTGAAGCTTTCTTT,CVGAGGTEAFF
12,TRBJ2-2,TRBV19,TRBD1,-,TGTGCCAGTCTCGGACAGGGTAGGGAGCTGTTTTTT,CASLGQGRELFF
15,TRBJ2-7,TRBV4-1,-,-,TGCGCCAGCAGCCAAGAGTACAGAGTTTTCTACGAGCAGTACTTC,CASSQEYRVFYEQYF
16,TRBJ2-2,TRBV7-6,TRBD1,-,TGTGCCAGCAGCTTTTTCGCTGGACAGGCTAACGGGGAGCTGTTTTTT,CASSFFAGQANGELFF
12,TRBJ2-2,TRBV7-6,-,-,TGTGCCAGCAGCTTAGATTCGGGGGAGCTGTTTTTT,CASSLDSGELFF
14,TRBJ1-2,TRBV5-4,TRBD1,-,TGTGCCAGCAGCTTGGGACAGGGGGCGGTTGGCTACACCTTC,CASSLGQGAVGYTF
10,TRBJ2-7,TRBV2,-,once,TGTGCCAGCAGCGCGGATGAGCAGTACTTC,CASSADEQYF
14,TRBJ2-3,TRBV27,-,-,TGTGCCAGCAGTTTAGTTTGGGGCCCAGATACGCAGTATTTT,CASSLVWGPDTQYF
15,TRBJ2-1,TRBV7-6,TRBD1,once,TGTGCCAGCAGCTTAGCAGGGGGCCTGAACAATGAGCAGTTCTTC,CASSLAGGLNNEQFF
14,TRBJ2-7,TRBV9,TRBD1,-,TGTGCCAGCAGCGTAGGTCAGGGGGCTGGCGAGCAGTACTTC,CASSVGQGAGEQYF
16,TRBJ2-1,TRBV11-1,TRBD1,-,TGTGCCAGCAGCTTTAGCATAGGGGGCACCTACAATGAGCAGTTCTTC,CASSFSIGGTYNEQFF
18,TRBJ2-7,TRBV6-1,TRBD2,-,TGTGCCAGCAGTGAAGCCGGGACTAGCGGGGGCGCCTCCTACGAGCAGTACTTC,CASSEAGTSGGASYEQYF
12,TRBJ2-1,TRBV28,-,-,TGTGCCAGCAGTCCCGGGGGGCGTGAGCAGTTCTTC,CASSPGGREQFF
13,TRBJ2-7,TRBV5-6,-,-,TGTGCCAGCAGCTCTGGACAGTCCTACGAGCAGTACTTC,CASSSGQSYEQYF
16,TRBJ2-1,TRBV19,TRBD2,few,TGTGCCAGTAGTAGTAGCGGGTATAGCTCCTACAATGAGCAGTTCTTC,CASSSSGYSSYNEQFF
15,TRBJ2-4,TRBV30,TRBD2,-,TGTGCCTGGAACCTGTACCTGGGGGAGGGAAACATTCAGTACTTC,CAWNLYLGEGNIQYF
15,TRBJ2-1,TRBV9,TRBD1,-,TGTGCCAGCAGCAGACGAGGGGGCCGCTACAATGAGCAGTTCTTC,CASSRRGGRYNEQFF
13,TRBJ2-1,TRBV6-1,-,-,TGTGCCAGCAGACGAGCAGGGCGGCATGAGCAGTTCTTC,CASRRAGRHEQFF
15,TRBJ2-7,TRBV6-5,-,-,TGTGCCAGCAGTTACTCGCTCTCAGGGACCTACGAGCAGTACTTC,CASSYSLSGTYEQYF
16,TRBJ1-3,TRBV19,-,-,TGTGCCACCGGGGCCGCGGCGGGGGCTATGGGAAACACCATATATTTT,CATGAAAGAMGNTIYF